This TCR beta chain was sequenced in a study of blood T cells in healthy people across ages. Using a J-beta primer mix together with a sample-barcoded 5' primer, a second PCR was run for roughly 7 to 12 cycles. MiXCR, run by TCRdb on the 5' RACE reads, gives a single entry per CDR3 protein. The data hold over 450,000 distinct CDR3 sequences, with 24% observed a single time. Germline loops: CDR1 SQVTM, CDR2 ANQGSEA. This CDR3 has 16 residues. The sample was also reused in another study, on T cells of mothers and their children.

The V and J genes are TRBV29-1 and TRBJ2-1; TRBD2 aligns across 10 bases. The tail of the sequence fits TRBJ2-7 better, so the J call may be wrong. The clonotype was recovered from a boy aged 10-17 years in good health. The specimen sequenced was blood. The CDR3 DNA sequence: TGCAGCGTTGAAGTCCCTTTAGCGGGAGGCTCCTACGAGCAGTACTTC. Amino acids: CSVEVPLAGGSYEQYF.